The 9 T cell receptor beta chains in this list originate from one sample, sequenced in a study of CD8+ T cells in alopecia areata. Sequencing used cDNA as its template, made by extracting RNA and reverse transcribing it. Assay: immunoSEQ multiplex PCR; the TCRdb copy retains only in-frame clones and omits some. This sample yields about 110,000 clones, of which approximately 59% are seen a single time; roughly 19% belongs to the top ten. The sample taken for sequencing was CD8+ T cells sorted from blood. These receptors all come from a human donor in good health.

This sequence joins TRBV2 and TRBJ1-2, with unresolved D. This CDR3 has 16 amino acids. Trimming removed 1 base at V and 4 bases at J, with 16 bases between. Germline V lookup: CDR1 SNHLY, CDR2 FYNNEI. CDR3 residues: CASSEGLSSSGYGYTF. The CDR3 nucleotides read TGTGCCAGCAGTGAAGGTTTATCTTCAAGTGGCTATGGCTACACCTTC.

There are a few counts of this clone. The chain has TRBV18 and TRBJ1-3; D is possibly TRBD1 (6 bases). The CDR3 length is 16 residues. The V gene's germline CDR1 is KGHSH and CDR2 LQKENI. The V gene lost 0 bases and the J gene lost 0 bases, with 9 bases spanning the gap. For the CDR3, the DNA is TGTGCCAGCTCACCACCGGTCAGGGGCTCTGGAAACACCATATATTTT. Amino acid sequence: CASSPPVRGSGNTIYF.

The V call is TRBV10-3, the J call TRBJ2-7; D possibly uses TRBD1 or TRBD2 (5 bases each). The CDR3 length is 14 residues. V was cut by 6 bases and J by 2 bases, with 14 bases left in between. The V gene's germline CDR1 is ENHRY and CDR2 SYGVKD. The CDR3 sequence: CAIRRDARPYEQYF. The DNA for the CDR3 is TGTGCCATCAGAAGGGACGCAAGACCCTACGAGCAGTACTTC.

This sequence joins TRBV28 and TRBJ2-7, with 9 nucleotides matching TRBD1. Germline V CDR1 and CDR2: MDHEN, SYDVKM. The V segment lost 1 base and the J segment 3 bases; nucleotides outside the gene matches: 10. CDR3 size: 17 residues. The CDR3 bases are TGTGCCAGCAGTTTATTACTGGGGGGACAGGGTTTCTACGAGCAGTACTTC. Residues: CASSLLLGGQGFYEQYF.

The gene calls are TRBV19 and TRBJ1-2; D uncertain. This CDR3 contains 14 residues. Trimming removed 7 bases at V and 3 bases at J, with 15 bases between. CDR1 and CDR2 from the germline V gene are LNHDA and SQIVND (reference sequence). This CDR3 reads CASTQYVGDYGYTF. Here the CDR3 DNA reads TGTGCCAGTACCCAATACGTTGGGGACTATGGCTACACCTTC.

The chain links TRBV28 to TRBJ2-1; possibly TRBD1 for D (6 bases). The CDR3 length is 13 residues. With 2 bases removed from V and 7 bases from J, the gap between germline ends came to 9 bases. CDR1 and CDR2 (germline): MDHEN, SYDVKM. The CDR3 region has the DNA TGTGCCAGCAGTTTAGGGGGCATGAATGAGCAGTTCTTC. Translating gives CASSLGGMNEQFF.

The chain is built from TRBV5-6 and TRBJ1-2, with 8 bases matching TRBD1. Losses at the gene ends were 4 bases for V and 6 bases for J; bases not matched to a gene: 2. CDR1 is SGHDT, CDR2 YYEEEE, per germline. This CDR3 contains 12 residues. CDR3 DNA sequence: TGTGCCAGCAGCGGGACAGGTCATGGCTACACCTTC. As protein: CASSGTGHGYTF.

The chain carries TRBV7-9 and TRBJ2-2; D unclear. Germline values: CDR1 SEHNR, CDR2 FQNEAQ (reference sequence). V gave up 2 bases and J gave up 7 bases, with 11 bases separating them. This CDR3 is built from 14 residues. The DNA of the CDR3 is TGTGCCAGCAGCTTACTACTAAAGGTCGGGGAGCTGTTTTTT. Translated: CASSLLLKVGELFF.

The chain has TRBV9 and TRBJ2-7; D remains unclear. Germline CDR1 is SGDLS and CDR2 is YYNGEE. V dropped 4 bases and J dropped 5 bases, with 13 bases sitting between them. The length of the CDR3 is 13 residues. The chain's CDR3 is CASSLAADDEQYF. The CDR3 DNA follows: TGTGCCAGCAGCCTCGCCGCGGACGACGAGCAGTACTTC.